This is a list of T cell receptor beta chains from one sample in a study of shared clonotypes between healthy human individuals. Data came from immunoSEQ multiplex PCR; TCRdb stores just in-frame clones and leaves some out. The data contain fewer than 1.8 million clones, approximately 98.5% of them singletons. The specimen was naive CD4+ T cells sorted from blood. The receptors were sampled from a man aged 25 to 45 in good health. Both conserved end residues are part of each CDR3. D genes are given only for firm matches. Only part of the rows carry a size: once, few, many, or a class if the clone is expanded.

size: NA; V: TRBV30; D: NA; J: TRBJ1-4; DNA: TGTGCCTGGAGCCTCCAACCGGGGGGCATCAATGAAAAACTGTTTTTT; CDR3: CAWSLQPGGINEKLFF
size: NA; V: TRBV6-5; D: NA; J: TRBJ1-5; DNA: TGTGCCAGTCGACCTGGGCTTATAGATCAGCCCCAGCATTTT; CDR3: CASRPGLIDQPQHF
size: NA; V: TRBV7-9; D: TRBD2; J: TRBJ2-3; DNA: TGTGCCAGCAGCTTTAGCGGGAGTGATACGCAGTATTTT; CDR3: CASSFSGSDTQYF
size: NA; V: TRBV6-5; D: NA; J: TRBJ2-1; DNA: TGTGCCAGCAGTTACTCGGGGGACAATGAGCAGTTCTTC; CDR3: CASSYSGDNEQFF
size: NA; V: TRBV5-1; D: TRBD1; J: TRBJ2-7; DNA: TGCGCCAGCAGCATCGACAGGGGGCGAAGCTCCTACGAGCAGTACTTC; CDR3: CASSIDRGRSSYEQYF
size: NA; V: TRBV9; D: NA; J: TRBJ2-5; DNA: TGTGCCAGCAGCGTAGCAGCTTCGAGGCAGTATTCAGAGACCCAGTACTTC; CDR3: CASSVAASRQYSETQYF
size: NA; V: TRBV9; D: TRBD1; J: TRBJ2-7; DNA: TGTGCCAGCAGCGTAGCTGGGACAGGGGGCTTGTACGAGCAGTACTTC; CDR3: CASSVAGTGGLYEQYF
size: few; V: TRBV4-1; D: NA; J: TRBJ2-6; DNA: TGCGCCAGCAGCCAAGGGTACGAGGCCAGGCCCTCTGGGGCCAACGTCCTGACTTTC; CDR3: CASSQGYEARPSGANVLTF
size: NA; V: TRBV5-6; D: NA; J: TRBJ2-1; DNA: TGTGCCAGCAGCCCTCTAGCGTCCTCCTACAATGAGCAGTTCTTC; CDR3: CASSPLASSYNEQFF
size: NA; V: TRBV10-3; D: NA; J: TRBJ1-1; DNA: TGTGCCACGCGGTTGGGGGCCGCGAACACTGAAGCTTTCTTT; CDR3: CATRLGAANTEAFF
size: once; V: TRBV28; D: TRBD2; J: TRBJ2-7; DNA: TGTGCCAGCAGTTTCCGCGGGGGCTCCTACGAGCAGTACTTC; CDR3: CASSFRGGSYEQYF
size: NA; V: TRBV19; D: TRBD1; J: TRBJ2-7; DNA: TGTGCCAGTAATCCAAGGGTAGGGGGCCTCGAGCAGTACTTC; CDR3: CASNPRVGGLEQYF
size: NA; V: TRBV5-1; D: NA; J: TRBJ2-3; DNA: TGCGCCAGCAGCTTGACTCAAATTACAGATACGCAGTATTTT; CDR3: CASSLTQITDTQYF
size: NA; V: TRBV5-1; D: TRBD2; J: TRBJ2-7; DNA: TGCGCCAGCAGGTATCTAGCGGGAACCTCCTACGAGCAGTACTTC; CDR3: CASRYLAGTSYEQYF
size: NA; V: TRBV6-1; D: NA; J: TRBJ2-7; DNA: TGTGCCAGCAGTGATAACGACAGGTTCTACGAGCAGTACTTC; CDR3: CASSDNDRFYEQYF
size: NA; V: TRBV30; D: TRBD1; J: TRBJ1-6; DNA: TGTGCCTGGAACCAAGGGGGGACAGGGGGCTTTCGGAATTCACCCCTCCACTTT; CDR3: CAWNQGGTGGFRNSPLHF
size: NA; V: TRBV19; D: TRBD2; J: TRBJ2-1; DNA: TGTGCCAGTAGTATAGTGGGGACTAGATACAATGAGCAGTTCTTC; CDR3: CASSIVGTRYNEQFF
size: NA; V: TRBV5-8; D: NA; J: TRBJ2-5; DNA: TGTGCCAGCAGCTTGCAACCGCAATCTGAGACCCAGTACTTC; CDR3: CASSLQPQSETQYF
size: once; V: TRBV20-1; D: NA; J: TRBJ2-4; DNA: TGCAGTGTACTAGCCAAAAACATTCAGTACTTC; CDR3: CSVLAKNIQYF
size: NA; V: TRBV5-1; D: NA; J: TRBJ1-1; DNA: TGCGCCAGCAGCTACTCTGGGGGAGGGACCACTGAAGCTTTCTTT; CDR3: CASSYSGGGTTEAFF
size: NA; V: TRBV30; D: NA; J: TRBJ2-1; DNA: TGTGCCTGGAGTGTACCCCGGAGCTCCTACAATGAGCAGTTCTTC; CDR3: CAWSVPRSSYNEQFF
size: NA; V: TRBV11-2; D: NA; J: TRBJ2-7; DNA: TGTGCCAGCAGCTTACAGCGGCAATACGAGCAGTACTTC; CDR3: CASSLQRQYEQYF
size: NA; V: TRBV28; D: NA; J: TRBJ1-2; DNA: TGTGCCAGCCACTCAATTTCCGGCCTTCGTAACTATGGCTACACCTTC; CDR3: CASHSISGLRNYGYTF
size: NA; V: TRBV5-4; D: TRBD2; J: TRBJ2-7; DNA: TGTGCCAGCAGCTTACGGACTAGCGGGAGATTCTACGAGCAGTACTTC; CDR3: CASSLRTSGRFYEQYF
size: NA; V: TRBV2; D: NA; J: TRBJ1-4; DNA: TGTGCCAGCAGTGGGGAAACTAATGAAAAACTGTTTTTT; CDR3: CASSGETNEKLFF
size: NA; V: TRBV19; D: TRBD1; J: TRBJ2-2; DNA: TGTGCCAGTAGTTTACCCGGGACAGGTAACACCGGGGAGCTGTTTTTT; CDR3: CASSLPGTGNTGELFF
size: NA; V: TRBV29-1; D: TRBD2; J: TRBJ2-3; DNA: TGCAGCGGCGTCGCGGGAGGAGGGAGAAATACGCAGTATTTT; CDR3: CSGVAGGGRNTQYF
size: NA; V: TRBV4-1; D: TRBD1; J: TRBJ1-2; DNA: TGCGCCAGCAGCCAAGTCGGGACAGGGGATTATGGCTACACCTTC; CDR3: CASSQVGTGDYGYTF
size: NA; V: TRBV10-3; D: NA; J: TRBJ2-7; DNA: TGTGCCATCAGTGAGTCTCTTGGGCCAGACTACGAGCAGTACTTC; CDR3: CAISESLGPDYEQYF
size: NA; V: TRBV29-1; D: NA; J: TRBJ2-1; DNA: TGCAGCGTTGTTGTACTTGTCGGGAATGAGCAGTTCTTC; CDR3: CSVVVLVGNEQFF
size: NA; V: TRBV21-1; D: NA; J: TRBJ2-1; DNA: TGTGCCAGCAGCACCCCGGACTATCTTCGGGAGGGATGGAATGAGCAGTTCTTC; CDR3: CASSTPDYLREGWNEQFF
size: NA; V: TRBV5-4; D: TRBD1; J: TRBJ2-1; DNA: TGTGCGCATGGTGCAGGGGGAAAAACTTACTCCTACAATGAGCAGTTCTTC; CDR3: CAHGAGGKTYSYNEQFF
size: NA; V: TRBV5-4; D: NA; J: TRBJ1-1; DNA: TGTGCCAGCAGCTTGGAGGACACTGAAGCTTTCTTT; CDR3: CASSLEDTEAFF
size: NA; V: TRBV19; D: NA; J: TRBJ2-7; DNA: TGTGCCAGTAGTATACGGGACGAGCAGTACTTC; CDR3: CASSIRDEQYF
size: once; V: TRBV10-3; D: NA; J: TRBJ1-5; DNA: TGTGCCATCAGTGAGTCGACGGATCAGCCCCAGCATTTT; CDR3: CAISESTDQPQHF
size: NA; V: TRBV27; D: NA; J: TRBJ1-5; DNA: TGTGCCAGCGGGGGATGGGGACAGCCCCAGCATTTT; CDR3: CASGGWGQPQHF
size: NA; V: TRBV5-5; D: NA; J: TRBJ2-1; DNA: TGTGCCAGCAGCCGCGCACCACTTTACAATGAGCAGTTCTTC; CDR3: CASSRAPLYNEQFF
size: NA; V: TRBV7-2; D: NA; J: TRBJ1-1; DNA: TGTGCCAGCAGCGCGCTGGGGGGTCTTACTGAAGCTTTCTTT; CDR3: CASSALGGLTEAFF
size: NA; V: TRBV5-4; D: NA; J: TRBJ2-3; DNA: TGTGCCAGCACCACGAGGGGTCCTAGCACAGATACGCAGTATTTT; CDR3: CASTTRGPSTDTQYF
size: NA; V: TRBV7-9; D: TRBD2; J: TRBJ2-7; DNA: TGTGCCAGCAGCACTAGCGGGAGGGAGCAGTACTTC; CDR3: CASSTSGREQYF
size: NA; V: TRBV15; D: TRBD2; J: TRBJ2-1; DNA: TGTGCCACCAGCTCCCAGGCGGGGGGCTACAATGAGCAGTTCTTC; CDR3: CATSSQAGGYNEQFF
size: NA; V: TRBV7-3; D: TRBD2; J: TRBJ2-1; DNA: TGTGCCAGCAGCTTAGGGGCGCTTGGAGCGGGAGGGGAGCAGTTCTTC; CDR3: CASSLGALGAGGEQFF
size: NA; V: TRBV10-2; D: TRBD2; J: TRBJ2-2; DNA: TGCGCCAGTAGACTAGCTCCTAACACCGGGGAGCTGTTTTTT; CDR3: CASRLAPNTGELFF
size: NA; V: TRBV5-1; D: TRBD2; J: TRBJ2-5; DNA: TGCGCCAGCAGCCAGCTACTAGGGACTAGCCGTCAAGAGACCCAGTACTTC; CDR3: CASSQLLGTSRQETQYF
size: once; V: TRBV19; D: NA; J: TRBJ1-5; DNA: TGTGCCAGTACACAGGATCTAGGTTTCCAGCCCCAGCATTTT; CDR3: CASTQDLGFQPQHF
size: NA; V: TRBV5-6; D: NA; J: TRBJ2-7; DNA: TGTGCCAGCAGCCGCGGAGGCTACGAGCAGTACTTC; CDR3: CASSRGGYEQYF
size: NA; V: TRBV2; D: TRBD2; J: TRBJ2-1; DNA: TGTGCCAGCAGTGATAGAAGCGGGAGGGCCAGGGAGCAGTTCTTC; CDR3: CASSDRSGRAREQFF
size: NA; V: TRBV29-1; D: NA; J: TRBJ2-7; DNA: TGCAGCGTTGAAGATCCCACGACAGATACAACCTACGAGCAGTACTTC; CDR3: CSVEDPTTDTTYEQYF